This record covers a single T cell receptor (beta chain). Sequencing was performed with immunoSEQ multiplex PCR; in TCRdb, only in-frame clones are kept and a portion is missing. The table has roughly 120,000 clones, less than 85% seen once. This entry is derived from a study of blood T cell repertoires in COVID-19. Study-wide context: T cells, B-cell-depleted T cells, or PBMCs supplied cDNA or gDNA.

The CDR3 extends over 16 amino acids. V was pared by 0 bases and J by 2 bases, with 7 bases of the junction left unmatched. Germline V gene data show CDR1 as LGHNT and CDR2 as FRNRAP. The chain couples TRBV12-5 to TRBJ2-7, with TRBD2 matching 7 bases. The source material was peripheral blood. The clonotype was recovered from an elderly woman with acute or convalescent COVID-19. This CDR3 reads CASGLVPGGTPYEQYF. The DNA of the CDR3 is TGTGCTAGTGGTTTGGTACCGGGGGGAACCCCCTACGAGCAGTACTTC.